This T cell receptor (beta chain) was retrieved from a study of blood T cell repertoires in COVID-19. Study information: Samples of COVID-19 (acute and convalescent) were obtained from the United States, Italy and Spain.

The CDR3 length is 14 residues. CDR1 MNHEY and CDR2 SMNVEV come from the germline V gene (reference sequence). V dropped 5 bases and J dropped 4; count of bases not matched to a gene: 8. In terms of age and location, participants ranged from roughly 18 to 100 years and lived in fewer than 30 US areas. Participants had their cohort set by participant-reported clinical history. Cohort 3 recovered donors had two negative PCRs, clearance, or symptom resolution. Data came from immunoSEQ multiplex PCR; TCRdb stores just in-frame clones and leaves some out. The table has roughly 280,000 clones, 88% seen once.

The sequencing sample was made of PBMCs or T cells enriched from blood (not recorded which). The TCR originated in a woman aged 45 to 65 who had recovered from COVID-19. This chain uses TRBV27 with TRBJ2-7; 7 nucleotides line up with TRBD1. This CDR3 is CASSKYGQAYEQYF. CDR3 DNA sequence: TGTGCCAGCAGTAAGTATGGACAGGCGTACGAGCAGTACTTC.